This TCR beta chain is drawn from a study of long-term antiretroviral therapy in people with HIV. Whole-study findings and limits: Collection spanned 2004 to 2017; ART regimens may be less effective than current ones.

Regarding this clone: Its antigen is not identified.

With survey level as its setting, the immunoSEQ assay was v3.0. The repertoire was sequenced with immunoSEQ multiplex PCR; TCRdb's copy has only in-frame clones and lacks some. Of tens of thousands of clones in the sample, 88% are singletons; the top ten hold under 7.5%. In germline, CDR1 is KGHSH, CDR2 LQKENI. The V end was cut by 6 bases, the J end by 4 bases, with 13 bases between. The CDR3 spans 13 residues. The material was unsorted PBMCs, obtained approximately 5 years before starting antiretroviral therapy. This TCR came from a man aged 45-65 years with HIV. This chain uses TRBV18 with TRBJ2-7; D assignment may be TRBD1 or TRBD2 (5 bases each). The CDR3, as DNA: TGTGCCAGCTCCCCCGGGACCTCGTACGAGCAGTACTTC. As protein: CASSPGTSYEQYF.